One and the same sample provided the 7 T cell receptor beta chains below, sequenced in a study of shared clonotypes between healthy human individuals. The assay was immunoSEQ multiplex PCR, and TCRdb's table has in-frame clones only and misses some. The sample carries about 960,000 clones, around three quarters recorded once. Sample: memory CD4+ T cells sorted from blood. The subset here: CD45RA-negative fraction. These receptors were taken from a young man in good health.

There are many counts of this clone. CDR3 nucleotide sequence: TGTGCCAGCAGCCAAGATGATGGGAATCAGCCCCAGCATTTT. This gives the protein CASSQDDGNQPQHF. The J gene is TRBJ1-5, the V gene TRBV4-2; no clear D gene. V was clipped by 0 bases and J by 4 bases, with 7 bases between them. The V gene's germline CDR1 is LGHNA and CDR2 YNFKEQ. The CDR3 covers 14 residues.

This clone was observed a few times. Other DNA sequences within the sample encode an identical CDR3. The V call is TRBV5-1, the J call TRBJ1-5, with 9 nucleotides matching TRBD1. The length of the CDR3 is 14 residues. Germline loops: CDR1 SGHRS, CDR2 YFSETQ. Germline trimming cut 4 bases from V and 4 bases from J; bases unmatched to any gene: 3. The CDR3 reads CASSPGTGNQPQHF. The CDR3 DNA follows: TGCGCCAGCAGCCCAGGGACAGGGAATCAGCCCCAGCATTTT.

This clone was detected once. The CDR3 bases are TGTGCCAGCAGCCCAATAGCGGGGGGGCCTCGGGAGCAGTTCTTC. Translating it yields CASSPIAGGPREQFF. The V gene is TRBV7-9, the J gene TRBJ2-1; 11 bases match TRBD2. Germline CDR1 reads SEHNR; CDR2 reads FQNEAQ (reference sequence). The CDR3 totals 15 residues. Trimming at V came to 5 bases and at J to 10 bases, leaving 10 bases not matched to a gene. Drawing the rest from reference TRBV7-9 and TRBJ2-1, the complete variable domain is DTGVSQNPRHKITKRGQNVTFRCDPISEHNRLYWYRQTLGQGPEFLTYFQNEAQLEKSRLLSDRFSAERPKGSFSTLEIQRTEQGDSAMYLCASSPIAGGPREQFFGPGTRLTVL.

The V and J genes are TRBV27 and TRBJ2-2, with D tentatively TRBD2 (6 bases). Germline loops: CDR1 MNHEY, CDR2 SMNVEV (reference sequence). Trimming took off 6 bases at V and 5 bases at J, with 13 bases between the two ends. This CDR3 comprises 14 residues. The CDR3: CASSREMGTGELFF. In DNA, the CDR3 is TGTGCCAGCAGCCGGGAGATGGGAACCGGGGAGCTGTTTTTT.

The genes are TRBV5-6 and TRBJ2-3; 7 bases are a match to TRBD1. Germline CDR1 and CDR2: SGHDT and YYEEEE. This CDR3 has 16 residues. With 0 bases clipped from V and 6 bases from J, the junction kept 10 bases outside the gene matches. The CDR3 DNA is TGTGCCAGCAGCTTGGAAACAGGGGTTACGGGGGATACGCAGTATTTT. This sequence encodes CASSLETGVTGDTQYF.

Only one count was recorded for this clone. The V gene is TRBV7-2, the J gene TRBJ2-1; D gene ambiguous. The germline V gene encodes CDR1 SGHTA and CDR2 FQGNSA. Trimming shortened V by 3 bases and J by 0 bases, and 9 bases separated the two germline ends. The CDR3 runs to 15 residues. CDR3 DNA sequence: TGTGCCAGCAGCTTTAATTCGGGCTCCTACAATGAGCAGTTCTTC. Residues: CASSFNSGSYNEQFF.

V is TRBV10-2 and J is TRBJ2-1; TRBD1 matches at 7 bases. The CDR3 contains 13 residues. Germline CDR1 is WSHSY and CDR2 is SAAADI. V lost 5 bases, J lost 8 bases, and 6 bases stayed unmatched. CDR3 in amino acids: CASSLTGKHEQFF. In DNA, the CDR3 is TGCGCCAGCAGTTTGACAGGGAAGCATGAGCAGTTCTTC.